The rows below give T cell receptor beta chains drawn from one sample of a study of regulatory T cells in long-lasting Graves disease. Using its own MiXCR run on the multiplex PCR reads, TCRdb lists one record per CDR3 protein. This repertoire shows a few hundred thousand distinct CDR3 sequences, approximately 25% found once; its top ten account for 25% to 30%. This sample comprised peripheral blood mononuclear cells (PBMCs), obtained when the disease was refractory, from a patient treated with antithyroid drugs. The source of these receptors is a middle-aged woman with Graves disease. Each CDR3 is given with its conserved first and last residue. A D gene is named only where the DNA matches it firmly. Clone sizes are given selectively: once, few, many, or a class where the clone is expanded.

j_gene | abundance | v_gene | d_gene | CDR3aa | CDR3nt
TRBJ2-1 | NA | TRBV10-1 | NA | CAVASGMDPNEQFF | TGCGCAGTAGCCTCAGGGATGGATCCCAATGAGCAGTTCTTC
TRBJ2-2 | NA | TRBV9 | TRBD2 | CASSPKTSHTGELFF | TGTGCCAGCAGCCCGAAGACTAGCCACACCGGGGAGCTGTTTTTT
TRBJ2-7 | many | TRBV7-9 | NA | CASSLGRGRGEQYF | TGTGCCAGCAGCTTAGGAAGGGGCAGGGGCGAGCAGTACTTC
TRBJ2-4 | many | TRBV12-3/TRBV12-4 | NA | CASRFVGGKNIQYF | TGTGCCAGCCGATTTGTAGGTGGCAAAAACATTCAGTACTTC
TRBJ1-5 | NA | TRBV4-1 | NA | CASSLGLNGNQPQHF | TGCGCCAGCAGCCTTGGTTTGAACGGCAATCAGCCCCAGCATTTT
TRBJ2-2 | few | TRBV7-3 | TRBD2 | CASSLKSGLAASNTGELFF | TGTGCCAGCAGCTTAAAATCGGGACTAGCGGCTTCGAACACCGGGGAGCTGTTTTTT
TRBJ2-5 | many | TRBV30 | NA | CAWSEDRFQETQYF | TGTGCCTGGAGTGAAGACAGGTTTCAAGAGACCCAGTACTTC
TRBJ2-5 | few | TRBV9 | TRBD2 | CASSNLAGEETQYF | TGTGCCAGCAGCAACCTAGCGGGAGAAGAGACCCAGTACTTC
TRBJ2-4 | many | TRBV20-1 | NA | CSAYPGSRGKNIQYF | TGCAGTGCGTACCCCGGGAGTCGTGGCAAAAACATTCAGTACTTC
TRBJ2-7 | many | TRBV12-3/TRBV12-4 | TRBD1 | CASSLGQRYEQYF | TGTGCCAGCAGTTTGGGACAGCGCTACGAGCAGTACTTC
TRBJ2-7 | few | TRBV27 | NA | CASSLGRVSYEQYF | TGTGCCAGCAGTTTAGGCAGGGTGAGCTACGAGCAGTACTTC
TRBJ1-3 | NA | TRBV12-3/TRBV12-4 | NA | CASSFEGNTIYF | TGTGCCAGCAGTTTTGAGGGAAACACCATATATTTT
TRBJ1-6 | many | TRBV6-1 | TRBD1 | CASTNAGTGYNSPLHF | TGTGCCAGCACAAATGCCGGGACAGGCTATAATTCACCCCTCCACTTT
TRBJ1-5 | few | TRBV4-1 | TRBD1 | CASSQALDRGQPQHF | TGCGCCAGCAGCCAAGCCTTGGACAGGGGGCAGCCCCAGCATTTT
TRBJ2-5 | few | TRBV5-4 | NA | CASSLGLGLETQYF | TGTGCCAGCAGCTTGGGGTTGGGACTGGAGACCCAGTACTTC
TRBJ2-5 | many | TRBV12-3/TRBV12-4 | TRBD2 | CASSLPLAVGETQYF | TGTGCCAGCAGTTTACCACTAGCGGTGGGAGAGACCCAGTACTTC
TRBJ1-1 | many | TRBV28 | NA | CASSYDSMNTEAFF | TGTGCCAGCAGTTACGACAGCATGAACACTGAAGCTTTCTTT
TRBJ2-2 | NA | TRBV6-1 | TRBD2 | CASTLISGRVTGELFF | TGTGCCAGCACCCTGATTAGCGGGAGGGTTACCGGGGAGCTGTTTTTT
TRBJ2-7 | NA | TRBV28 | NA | CASKPEGPYEQYF | TGTGCCAGCAAACCTGAAGGACCCTACGAGCAGTACTTC
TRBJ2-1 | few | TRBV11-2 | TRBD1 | CASRSFRGPVWNEQFF | TGTGCCAGCAGGTCTTTCAGGGGGCCAGTTTGGAATGAGCAGTTCTTC
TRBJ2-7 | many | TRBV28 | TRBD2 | CASLTWAGAEQYF | TGTGCCAGCCTCACGTGGGCGGGAGCCGAGCAGTACTTC
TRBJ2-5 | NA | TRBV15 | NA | CATSRDPGWETQYF | TGTGCCACCAGCAGAGACCCGGGTTGGGAGACCCAGTACTTC
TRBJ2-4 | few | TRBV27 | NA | CASSFYREAKNIQYF | TGTGCCAGCAGTTTTTACAGGGAAGCCAAAAACATTCAGTACTTC
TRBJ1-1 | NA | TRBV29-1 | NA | CSVAFPNTEAFF | TGCAGCGTTGCTTTCCCGAACACTGAAGCTTTCTTT
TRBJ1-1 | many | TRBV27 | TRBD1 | CASRPTGITEAFF | TGTGCCAGCAGGCCGACAGGGATCACTGAAGCTTTCTTT
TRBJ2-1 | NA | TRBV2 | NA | CASRRSESSYNEQFF | TGTGCCAGCAGACGGTCCGAATCCTCCTACAATGAGCAGTTCTTC
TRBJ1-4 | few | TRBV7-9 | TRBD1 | CASSLVGTGATNEKLFF | TGTGCCAGCAGCTTAGTTGGGACAGGGGCAACTAATGAAAAACTGTTTTTT